These 5 T cell receptor beta chains came from one sample sequenced in a study of blood T cell repertoires in COVID-19. Clones were read by immunoSEQ multiplex PCR, and TCRdb kept only the in-frame ones, dropping some. Of fewer than 250,000 clones in the sample, around 86% were seen once. Sample: PBMCs or T cells enriched from blood (not recorded which). Every receptor here comes from a young man in a cohort exposed to, infected with or recovered from COVID-19 (not recorded which).

This clone was picked up one time. The V gene is TRBV6-5, the J gene TRBJ2-1; 8 nucleotides line up with TRBD2. This CDR3 spans 14 amino acids. CDR1 and CDR2 (germline): MNHEY, SVGAGI. V lost 11 bases to trimming and J lost 7 bases; unmatched junction nucleotides: 13. The CDR3 DNA sequence: TGTGCCGCCCAGCGGGGGACTAGGAGTAATGAGCAGTTCTTC. Translation gives CAAQRGTRSNEQFF.

This clone was recorded only once. This chain links TRBV15 with TRBJ2-3, with D possibly being TRBD1 (6 bases). The CDR3 has 14 amino acids. From germline, CDR1 is LNHNV and CDR2 YYDKDF (reference sequence). Deletions cut 5 bases from V and 2 bases from J, with 11 bases between. The CDR3 is CATSPGVLTDTQYF. The CDR3 DNA follows: TGTGCCACCAGCCCAGGGGTTCTCACAGATACGCAGTATTTT.

The rearrangement links TRBV5-5 to TRBJ1-2; possible D gene TRBD1, 5 bases. V was clipped by 4 bases and J by 4 bases, with 14 bases between them. The CDR3 extends over 14 amino acids. Germline loops: CDR1 SGHKS, CDR2 YYEKEE (reference sequence). CDR3 DNA: TGTGCCAGCAGCCGACAGCGGGGGGGCTATGGCTACACCTTC. Translating gives CASSRQRGGYGYTF.

This sequence joins TRBV25-1 and TRBJ2-7; 7 nucleotides line up with TRBD1. Germline CDR1 is MGHDK and CDR2 is SYGVNS. This CDR3 spans 13 amino acids. J gave up 0 bases and V 4 bases, and 0 bases lay outside the gene matches. CDR3 residues: CASSGDSSYEQYF. As DNA, the CDR3 is TGTGCCAGCAGTGGGGACAGCTCCTACGAGCAGTACTTC.

As DNA, the CDR3 is TGTGCCAGCAGCCAAGAGTCCAGCGGGATCTACAATGAGCAGTTCTTC. It encodes CASSQESSGIYNEQFF. The chain uses TRBV4-2 and TRBJ2-1, with 7 bases lining up with TRBD2. The CDR3 has 16 amino acids. Germline values: CDR1 LGHNA, CDR2 YNFKEQ. The V segment lost 0 bases and the J segment 3 bases; nucleotides outside the gene matches: 5.